A selection of T cell receptor beta chains follows, all from one sample in a study of CD8+ T cells in alopecia areata. Measured with immunoSEQ multiplex PCR; TCRdb has only the in-frame clones, and not every one. The data hold some 190,000 clones, with 51% observed a single time. Here the sequenced sample was CD8+ T cells sorted from blood, taken at roughly week 53, from a patient treated with tofacitinib. Receptors were obtained from a human donor with alopecia areata. The CDR3 runs from the conserved cysteine through the conserved F or W. D genes are given only for firm matches. Not all rows give a size; the values are once, few, many and, for expanded clones, a class.

TRBJ2-7,.,TRBV6-6,.,TGTGCCAGCAGATTACAGGGTTCCTACGAGCAGTACTTC,CASRLQGSYEQYF
TRBJ1-1,TRBD1,TRBV5-4,.,TGTGCCAGCAGTTCCGGGACAGCCACTGAAGCTTTCTTT,CASSSGTATEAFF
TRBJ1-6,.,TRBV7-6,.,TGTGCCAGCAGCTTAGGTCAGCTCTATAATTCACCCCTCCACTTT,CASSLGQLYNSPLHF
TRBJ2-7,.,TRBV7-9,.,TGTGCCAGCAGCCAAAAAGCAGGGGACTCCTACGAGCAGTACTTC,CASSQKAGDSYEQYF
TRBJ1-2,.,TRBV4-3,.,TGCGCCAGCAGCCAAGAAAGACCCACCGCCACTAGGGTTCCGAGCTATGGCTACACCTTC,CASSQERPTATRVPSYGYTF
TRBJ2-3,.,TRBV2,.,TGTGCCAGCAGTGAAGTGGATACGCAGTATTTT,CASSEVDTQYF
TRBJ1-1,.,TRBV5-1,.,TGCGCCAGCAGCTTCCGGGCCAAGAACACTGAAGCTTTCTTT,CASSFRAKNTEAFF
TRBJ2-1,TRBD2,TRBV14,few,TGTGCCAGCAGCCAGAAACTAGCGGGGCTTCACAATGAGCAGTTCTTC,CASSQKLAGLHNEQFF
TRBJ2-7,.,TRBV13,.,TGTGCCAGCAGCTTAGGCCTCAGATCCTACGAGCAGTACTTC,CASSLGLRSYEQYF
TRBJ2-3,.,TRBV11-2,.,TGTGCCAGCAGCCGCACAGATACGCAGTATTTT,CASSRTDTQYF
TRBJ1-5,.,TRBV30,.,TGTGCCTGGAGTGTACAGTCGGGGCAGCCCCAGCATTTT,CAWSVQSGQPQHF
TRBJ1-2,.,TRBV5-6,.,TGTGCCAGCAGGAGGGCAGGGAGCTATGGCTACACCTTC,CASRRAGSYGYTF
TRBJ1-6,.,TRBV6-5,.,TGTGCCAGCAGTTACGCGGCATTTTATTCACCCCTCCACTTT,CASSYAAFYSPLHF
TRBJ2-7,.,TRBV18,.,TGTGCCAGCTCACCACCGGGGTTCCCTCAGCAGTACTTC,CASSPPGFPQQYF
TRBJ1-6,.,TRBV27,.,TGTGCCAGCAGTCTAACGGCTGGGGAGGGGAATTCACCCCTCCACTTT,CASSLTAGEGNSPLHF
TRBJ2-1,TRBD2,TRBV6-4,few,TGTGCCAGCAGTGAGGTAGCGGGGTACAATGAGCAGTTCTTC,CASSEVAGYNEQFF
TRBJ1-4,.,TRBV6-4,.,TGTGCCAGCAGTGACCGCCGAGGGGAAAAACTGTTTTTT,CASSDRRGEKLFF
TRBJ2-2,TRBD1,TRBV27,.,TGTGCCAGCAGTTTGGGACAGGGGGGACCGGGGGAGCTGTTTTTT,CASSLGQGGPGELFF
TRBJ1-1,.,TRBV13,.,TGTGCCAGCAGCTTAGAGGACAGTTCTCGGGCTTTCTTT,CASSLEDSSRAFF
TRBJ1-2,TRBD1,TRBV2,.,TGTGCCAGACAGGGGAACTATGGCTACACCTTC,CARQGNYGYTF
TRBJ1-1,.,TRBV5-4,.,TGTGCCAGCAGCTTAGGGACATCCCTATTTGCAGCTTTCTTT,CASSLGTSLFAAFF
TRBJ2-1,.,TRBV7-7,.,TGTGCTAGCAGCTCCGCCGGGGGGCCTAATGAGCAGTTCTTC,CASSSAGGPNEQFF
TRBJ2-5,TRBD2,TRBV2,few,TGTGCCAGAGGACTAGCGGGGCAAGAGACCCAGTACTTC,CARGLAGQETQYF
TRBJ2-7,.,TRBV13,.,TGTGCCAGCAGCCCCTGGGACAATAACCTCTACGAGCAGTACTTC,CASSPWDNNLYEQYF
TRBJ1-1,.,TRBV29-1,few,TGCAGCGTCCGCCGGACAACCCTGAACACTGAAGCTTTCTTT,CSVRRTTLNTEAFF
TRBJ1-6,TRBD1,TRBV30,.,TGTGCCTGCGCGATCTTAGAACAGGGGAATTCACCCCTCCACTTT,CACAILEQGNSPLHF
TRBJ2-2,TRBD1,TRBV5-6,.,TGTGCCAGCAGCTACCGGGACAGGCTATACACCGGGGAGCTGTTTTTT,CASSYRDRLYTGELFF
TRBJ2-7,.,TRBV11-2,few,TGTGCCAGCAGCTTAGGGACAGTGCGCCCCTACGAGCAGTACTTC,CASSLGTVRPYEQYF
TRBJ2-5,.,TRBV4-3,.,TGCGCCAGCAGCCAAGAAAGGACGGAGACCCAGTACTTC,CASSQERTETQYF
TRBJ1-1,.,TRBV29-1,.,TGCAGCGTTGAATCTGGGACGGCTAAAGCTTTCTTT,CSVESGTAKAFF
TRBJ2-1,.,TRBV6-5,.,TGTGCCAGCAGTTACGGGAGCTCCTACAATGAGCAGTTCTTC,CASSYGSSYNEQFF
TRBJ1-3,.,TRBV27,.,TGTGCCAGCAGTGGGACCTTCAGCTCTGGAAACACCATATATTTT,CASSGTFSSGNTIYF
TRBJ1-4,.,TRBV18,.,TGTGCCAGCTCACCTGCATGGGGAACTAATGAAAAACTGTTTTTT,CASSPAWGTNEKLFF
TRBJ2-1,.,TRBV7-8,few,TGTGCCAGCAGACCTAACAGGGATAGTGAGTTCTTC,CASRPNRDSEFF
TRBJ1-6,.,TRBV6-1,medium-sized,TGTGCCAGCAGACAATATAATTCACCCCTCCACTTT,CASRQYNSPLHF
TRBJ2-7,.,TRBV30,.,TGTGCCTGGAGTGCCCGTTCGGGCGAGCAGTACTTC,CAWSARSGEQYF